This TCR beta chain is drawn from a study of T cells after yellow fever vaccination. General study points: Clonotypes appearing in both CD4 and CD8 compartments existed, and their share was small. Post-booster reappearance was seen for most primary-vaccination clones (about 95% CD4, around 89% CD8).

V was cut by 8 bases and J by 4 bases, with 14 bases left in between. CDR3 size: 13 residues. CDR1 MNHEY and CDR2 SVGAGI come from the germline V gene. Points on this clonotype: Antigen specificity is unknown.

Conversion of TCR transcripts into cDNA relied on 5'RACE template switching, which added a universal primer site and UMIs. TCRdb processed the 5' RACE reads anew with MiXCR; each CDR3 protein has one entry. Among some 300,000 distinct CDR3 sequences listed, 8.5% to 10% were seen once. The chain employs TRBV6-5 and TRBJ1-2; weak D call: TRBD1 (5 bases). The receptor's source is a man younger than 35 who received the YFV17D yellow fever vaccine. The sequencing used CD4+ T cells sorted from PBMCs, collected 5 days after the yellow fever booster vaccination. The CDR3 coding sequence is TGTGCCAGCTCCCGGGGGGGAATCTATGGCTACACCTTC. Translating gives CASSRGGIYGYTF.